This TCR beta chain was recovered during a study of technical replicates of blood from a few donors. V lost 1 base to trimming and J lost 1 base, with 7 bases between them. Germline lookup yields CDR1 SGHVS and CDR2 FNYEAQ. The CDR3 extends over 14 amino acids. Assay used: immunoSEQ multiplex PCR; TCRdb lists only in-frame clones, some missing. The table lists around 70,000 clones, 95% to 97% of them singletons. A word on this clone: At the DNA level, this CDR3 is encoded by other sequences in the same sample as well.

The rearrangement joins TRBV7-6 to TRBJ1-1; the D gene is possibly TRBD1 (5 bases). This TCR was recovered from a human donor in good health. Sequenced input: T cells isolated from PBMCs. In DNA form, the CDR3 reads TGTGCCAGCAGCTTAGGGCAGGGGAACACTGAAGCTTTCTTT. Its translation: CASSLGQGNTEAFF.